Below, 8 T cell receptor beta chains from the same sample are listed, as sequenced in a study of cytomegalovirus exposure and HLA in healthy donors. The PCR used 60 Vbeta and 13 Jbeta primers. Measured with immunoSEQ multiplex PCR; TCRdb has only the in-frame clones, and not every one. This sample has 150,000 to 200,000 clones, with 77% found just once. Sequencing was done on a sample of PBMCs. These receptors all stem from a man aged 18-30 years in good health and CMV-seronegative.

The chain recombines TRBV12-5 with TRBJ2-7, with D maybe TRBD1 (6 bases). The CDR3 length is 13 residues. V was cut by 2 bases and J by 3 bases, with 8 bases left in between. The V gene's germline CDR1 is LGHNT and CDR2 FRNRAP. CDR3 bases: TGTGCTAGTGGTTTGTTACAGGGCTACGAGCAGTACTTC. The encoded protein is CASGLLQGYEQYF.

The chain employs TRBV5-7 and TRBJ2-1; D is unclear. TRBV5-7 is given ORF status, its function remaining uncertain. CDR3 size: 12 residues. V lost 4 bases and J lost 4, with 6 bases in between. In nucleotides, the CDR3 is TGTGCCAGCAGCCTTCTTTACAATGAGCAGTTCTTC. Encoded protein: CASSLLYNEQFF.

The chain recombines TRBV19 with TRBJ2-5, with D possibly being TRBD1 (6 bases). CDR3 size: 14 residues. V lost 2 bases, J lost 2 bases, and 9 bases lay in between. Per germline, CDR1 LNHDA and CDR2 SQIVND (reference sequence). The CDR3 region has the DNA TGTGCCAGTAGTATACTCCAGGGGCAAGAGACCCAGTACTTC. It yields the protein CASSILQGQETQYF. Supplemented by reference TRBV19 and TRBJ2-5, the full variable domain reads DGGITQSPKYLFRKEGQNVTLSCEQNLNHDAMYWYRQDPGQGLRLIYYSQIVNDFQKGDIAEGYSVSREKKESFPLTVTSAQKNPTAFYLCASSILQGQETQYFGPGTRLLVL.

In regard to this clone: A junction boundary mismatches the germline segment, possibly from a read error. The J gene is TRBJ2-1, the V gene TRBV6-1; 10 positions agree with TRBD2. The CDR3 runs to 16 residues. The germline gives CDR1 MNHNS, CDR2 SASEGT. The CDR3 spells CASSGRLAGSDNEQFF. CDR3 in DNA: TGTGCCAGCAGTGGCCGACTAGCGGGCTCCGACAATGAGCAGTTCTTC.

The rearrangement links TRBV16 to TRBJ1-1, with D possibly being TRBD1 (5 bases). The V end was cut by 8 bases, the J end by 7 bases, with 17 bases between. CDR1 and CDR2 from the germline V gene are KGHSY and FQNENV. The CDR3 totals 13 residues. CDR3 region: CASRAGQGVEAFF. For the CDR3, the DNA is TGTGCCAGCCGTGCCGGGCAGGGTGTTGAAGCTTTCTTT.

J is TRBJ2-3 and V is TRBV7-6; TRBD2 might be the D (5 bases). With 0 bases removed from V and 2 bases from J, the gap between germline ends came to 6 bases. The CDR3 consists of 14 residues. Germline V gene data show CDR1 as SGHVS and CDR2 as FNYEAQ. CDR3 region: CASSLAGVTDTQYF. DNA for the CDR3: TGTGCCAGCAGCTTAGCCGGGGTCACAGATACGCAGTATTTT.

As for this clone: At one end, the junction sequence differs from germline, possibly due to a read error. The chain is built from TRBV5-6 and TRBJ1-2, with D uncertain. The CDR3 is made up of 16 amino acids. Germline CDR1 SGHDT, CDR2 YYEEEE. The CDR3 spells CASSLMGVGANYGYAF. For the CDR3, the DNA is TGTGCCAGCAGCTTGATGGGTGTCGGAGCTAACTATGGCTACGCCTTC. Full variable domain (remainder filled in from reference TRBV5-6 and TRBJ1-2): DAGVTQSPTHLIKTRGQQVTLRCSPKSGHDTVSWYQQALGQGPQFIFQYYEEEERQRGNFPDRFSGHQFPNYSSELNVNALLLGDSALYLCASSLMGVGANYGYAFGSGTRLTVV.

This clone has a single count. V and J are TRBV7-9 and TRBJ1-3, with D perhaps TRBD1 (5 bases). V was shortened by 5 bases and J by 0 bases, with 11 bases between the two germline ends. The germline V gene encodes CDR1 SEHNR and CDR2 FQNEAQ (reference sequence). The CDR3 is 15 residues long. The CDR3 nucleotides read TGTGCCAGCAGCCCTACAGGTGGCTCTGGAAACACCATATATTTT. As protein: CASSPTGGSGNTIYF.